This TCR beta chain was captured in a study of T-cell memory formation after mild COVID-19. Trimming took off 3 bases at V and 0 bases at J, with 12 bases between the two ends. The CDR3 consists of 16 residues. Germline loops: CDR1 MNHEY, CDR2 SVGAGI. TCRdb reprocessed the 5' RACE reads via MiXCR and lists one record per CDR3 protein. The data hold more than 400,000 distinct CDR3 sequences, with around a sixth observed a single time. As for this clonotype: Antigen specificity is unknown.

General study results and limits: Researchers could not confirm that second-wave clones peaking on day 37 targeted SARS-CoV-2. Clones contracting day 15 to 85 were balanced CD4/CD8; later expanders leaned CD4+.

The TCR was taken from an adult woman who had mild COVID-19 (a few samples of this study predate the infection). Cell type and time point are not known. The gene calls are TRBV6-5 and TRBJ2-4; D call uncertain. Specimen: PBMCs or a T cell subset sorted from them (not recorded which). CDR3 in amino acids: CASSYLGGRAKNIQYF. CDR3 DNA sequence: TGTGCCAGCAGTTATCTAGGCGGAAGAGCCAAAAACATTCAGTACTTC.